This T cell receptor (beta chain) originates from a study of cytomegalovirus exposure and HLA in healthy donors. Study summary: Prior work identified around 120 million unique TCR beta sequences in some 200 million T cells. Study results and limitations: Rarity characterized most TCR sequences, yet some public TCRs appeared in many donors. A missense variant in DCLRE1C was later tied to TCR beta V- and J-gene trimming. Reports showed the classifier diagnosing cytomegalovirus status with high specificity and sensitivity.

With regard to this clone: Its antigen is still unknown.

A multiplex PCR was run with 60 Vbeta primers and 13 Jbeta primers. TCRdb keeps only in-frame clones here, not all; method: immunoSEQ multiplex PCR. The top ten clones hold 22% of a sample with around 110,000 clones, 82% of them seen once. The source is a man in his thirties or forties in good health and CMV-seropositive. The specimen was PBMCs.

DNA for the CDR3: TGTGCCAGCAGTTTCACCGGACTAGCCACAGATACGCAGTATTTT. Translation: CASSFTGLATDTQYF. This chain links TRBV6-5 with TRBJ2-3; 8 bases fit TRBD2. This CDR3 has 15 residues. Germline CDR1 is MNHEY and CDR2 is SVGAGI. J lost 2 bases, V lost 4 bases, and 5 bases had no gene match.